This is a list of T cell receptor beta chains from one sample in a study of regulatory T cells in long-lasting Graves disease. TCRdb itself ran the multiplex PCR reads through MiXCR, one entry per CDR3 protein. The table records around 500,000 distinct CDR3 sequences, about 13% of them present only once. The sample was also linked to a second study, of T cells in Graves' hyperthyroidism and ophthalmopathy.

Sequenced here: peripheral blood mononuclear cells (PBMCs), sampled at new diagnosis, from a patient treated with antithyroid drugs. The receptors were sampled from a man aged 25 to 45 with Graves disease. Both conserved end residues are part of each CDR3. D genes are given only for firm matches. The listing skips clone size in some rows; elsewhere it reads once, few, many or a size class.

clone_size j_call d_call v_call cdr3_nt cdr3_aa
many TRBJ2-1 - TRBV20-1 TGCAGTGCTAGAGATCTGGGTAATGAGCAGTTCTTC CSARDLGNEQFF
- TRBJ2-1 TRBD2 TRBV19 TGTGCCAGTAGTATCATGGTGCTAGCGGGAGAGCGGTCCTACAATGAGCAGTTCTTC CASSIMVLAGERSYNEQFF
- TRBJ2-3 - TRBV12-3/TRBV12-4 TGTGCCACCAGTGACCCCCGGGGGCTAGCGATCAGCACAGATACGCAGTATTTT CATSDPRGLAISTDTQYF
few TRBJ2-3 TRBD2 TRBV28 TGTGCCAGCAGTTTACAGACTAGCGGGAACACAGATACGCAGTATTTT CASSLQTSGNTDTQYF
many TRBJ2-7 - TRBV10-3 TGTGCCATCAGCGAGGCGGTCGAGCAGTACTTC CAISEAVEQYF
once TRBJ2-7 - TRBV7-9 TGTGCCAGCAGCTTATCGGACTACCCATCTTACGAGCAGTACTTC CASSLSDYPSYEQYF
- TRBJ2-1 TRBD2 TRBV6-5 TGTGCCAGCAGTTACTCAGGACTAGCGTACAATGAGCAGTTCTTC CASSYSGLAYNEQFF
- TRBJ2-7 TRBD2 TRBV5-1 TGCGCCAGCAGCTGGGCTTCACTGGCGGGAGACCTGTTTCCTTCTTACAAGCAGTACTTC CASSWASLAGDLFPSYKQYF
few TRBJ1-1 - TRBV27 TGTGCCAGCAGTTTACACAGGGCAACTGAAGCTTTCTTT CASSLHRATEAFF
many TRBJ2-1 TRBD2 TRBV6-2/TRBV6-3 TGTGCCAGCAGTTGGACTAGCGCCTACAATGAGCAGTTCTTC CASSWTSAYNEQFF
many TRBJ2-7 TRBD2 TRBV20-1 TGCAGGCCAGTCCAGGGCGGGAGGTCGAACGAGCAGTACTTC CRPVQGGRSNEQYF
many TRBJ2-1 - TRBV6-2/TRBV6-3 TGTGCCAGCAGTTACTCGGCGGGAATTGGGCAGTTCTTC CASSYSAGIGQFF
- TRBJ2-1 TRBD2 TRBV7-9 TGTGCCAGCAGCTTAGCGGGAGGGCCGAGGAATGAGCAGTTCTTC CASSLAGGPRNEQFF
many TRBJ2-3 TRBD2 TRBV30 TGTGCCTGGAGTACGGGACTAGCGGGCACAGATACGCAGTATTTT CAWSTGLAGTDTQYF
- TRBJ2-3 TRBD1 TRBV7-9 TGTGCCAGCAGCGCGGTCCGGGACAGGGGCACAGATACGCAGTATTTT CASSAVRDRGTDTQYF
many TRBJ1-1 TRBD1 TRBV29-1 TGCAGCGCCGTAGACAGGGCCAACACTGAAGCTTTCTTT CSAVDRANTEAFF
many TRBJ2-5 - TRBV7-9 TGTGCCAGCAGCTTAAGGGAGCTGGGGGAGACCCAGTACTTC CASSLRELGETQYF
- TRBJ1-2 - TRBV11-2 TGTGCCAGCAGGCCGGTTGGGCGGCAATATGGCTACACCTTC CASRPVGRQYGYTF
many TRBJ2-1 - TRBV20-1 TGCAGTGCTAGACCTGCGGAGGTACCCAACTACAATGAGCAGTTCTTC CSARPAEVPNYNEQFF
- TRBJ1-5 - TRBV24-1 TGTGCCACCAGTGATGAGGGATATCAGCCCCAGCATTTT CATSDEGYQPQHF
many TRBJ2-3 - TRBV29-1 TGCAGCATACGAAAACAGGATAGCACAGATACGCAGTATTTT CSIRKQDSTDTQYF
many TRBJ1-1 - TRBV2 TGTGCCAGCAGTGAAGCGCTTGGGGGAACAGATGAGAACACTGAAGCTTTCTTT CASSEALGGTDENTEAFF
few TRBJ1-1 - TRBV18 TGTGCCAGCTCACCGGCAGAGAGAAGCACTGAAGCTTTCTTT CASSPAERSTEAFF
many TRBJ2-1 TRBD2 TRBV20-1 TGCAGTGCGGTTCCTAGCGGGAGAACCTACAATGAGCAGTTCTTC CSAVPSGRTYNEQFF
- TRBJ2-3 TRBD2 TRBV19 TGTGCCAGTAGTATAAATGCAGCGGGGGCAGATACGCAGTATTTT CASSINAAGADTQYF
few TRBJ2-7 - TRBV7-8 TGTGCCAGCAGCTTACTGGGCGCCCACGAGCAGTACTTC CASSLLGAHEQYF